Below, 8 T cell receptor beta chains from the same sample are listed, as sequenced in a study of blood T cells in healthy people across ages. A second 7 to 11 cycle PCR used barcoded and J-beta primers. TCRdb independently ran MiXCR on the 5' RACE reads; one entry per CDR3 protein. The sample shows 1.5 million to 2 million distinct CDR3 sequences, roughly 27% of them seen only once. The specimen was blood. These receptors were collected from a woman in her 30s in good health.

This clonotype came up many times. CDR3 sequence (DNA): TGTGCCAGCAGCCCAGGACTCTACCAAGAGACCCAGTACTTC. The encoded protein is CASSPGLYQETQYF. The rearrangement uses TRBV9 and TRBJ2-5; D possibly corresponds to TRBD2 (5 bases). The V and J ends lost 4 bases and 0 bases respectively, with 10 bases between them. Germline V lookup: CDR1 SGDLS, CDR2 YYNGEE. CDR3 length equals 14 residues. Supplemented by reference TRBV9 and TRBJ2-5, the full variable domain reads DSGVTQTPKHLITATGQRVTLRCSPRSGDLSVYWYQQSLDQGLQFLIQYYNGEERAKGNILERFSAQQFPDLHSELNLSSLELGDSALYFCASSPGLYQETQYFGPGTRLLVL.

This clonotype was picked up many times. This chain joins TRBV29-1 and TRBJ1-1; 10 bases are a match to TRBD1. With 6 bases clipped from V and 7 bases from J, the junction kept 8 bases outside the gene matches. The CDR3 consists of 13 residues. The germline gives CDR1 SQVTM, CDR2 ANQGSEA. CDR3 sequence (DNA): TGCAGCGTATCGGGACAGGGGTCCGGTGAAGCTTTCTTT. It specifies CSVSGQGSGEAFF.

This rearrangement joins TRBV10-3 to TRBJ1-5; a weak D match, TRBD1 (5 bases). V lost 0 bases and J 8 bases, leaving 14 bases between the germline ends. Germline lookup yields CDR1 ENHRY and CDR2 SYGVKD. The CDR3 extends over 15 amino acids. In DNA, the CDR3 is TGTGCCATCAGTGAGTCGGGACCTGGGCTTGAGCCCCAGCATTTT. Its translation is CAISESGPGLEPQHF.

The V gene is TRBV27, the J gene TRBJ1-6; 7 nucleotides match TRBD1. V trimming: 5 bases; J trimming: 6 bases; junction bases outside the gene matches: 16. Germline loops: CDR1 MNHEY, CDR2 SMNVEV (reference sequence). The CDR3 is 18 amino acids. CDR3 region: CASSQLLTGTTFNSPLHF. The CDR3 DNA is TGTGCCAGCAGTCAACTGTTGACAGGGACCACCTTTAATTCACCCCTCCACTTT.

This clonotype is a singleton in its sample. This rearrangement joins TRBV7-3 to TRBJ2-2, with 12 bases fitting TRBD2. J was trimmed by 7 bases and V by 5 bases; bases with no gene match: 8. The CDR3 loop spans 16 amino acids. Germline CDR1 is SGHTA and CDR2 is FQGTGA. CDR3 DNA: TGTGCCAGCAGCCCTCAAGAGACTAGCGGGGGCGGGGAGCTGTTTTTT. Its protein product is CASSPQETSGGGELFF.

This clonotype appeared a single time. The chain links TRBV2 to TRBJ1-1; unclear D gene. The CDR3 consists of 13 residues. V lost 7 bases and J 1 base, leaving 10 bases between the germline ends. Germline CDR1 SNHLY, CDR2 FYNNEI. Here the CDR3 DNA reads TGTGCCAGCAATTTGGCAGGGAACACTGAAGCTTTCTTT. This gives the protein CASNLAGNTEAFF.

The chain uses TRBV7-2 and TRBJ2-1; maybe TRBD2 (5 bases). Germline V gene data show CDR1 as SGHTA and CDR2 as FQGNSA. The CDR3 is 14 amino acids. Trimming removed 2 bases from V and 8 bases from J, with 13 bases in between. CDR3 protein: CASSLILAMDEQFF. The CDR3, as DNA: TGTGCCAGCAGCTTAATCCTAGCCATGGATGAGCAGTTCTTC. Full variable domain (rest looked up from reference TRBV7-2 and TRBJ2-1): GAGVSQSPSNKVTEKGKDVELRCDPISGHTALYWYRQSLGQGLEFLIYFQGNSAPDKSGLPSDRFSAERTGGSVSTLTIQRTQQEDSAVYLCASSLILAMDEQFFGPGTRLTVL.

The CDR3 loop reads CASSDQANTEAFF. DNA of the CDR3: TGTGCCAGCAGTGACCAGGCAAACACTGAAGCTTTCTTT. This chain links TRBV6-4 with TRBJ1-1; D is ambiguous. The CDR3 is made up of 13 amino acids. CDR1 is MRHNA and CDR2 is SNTAGT in the germline V gene. V was cut by 2 bases and J by 2 bases, with 6 bases left in between.